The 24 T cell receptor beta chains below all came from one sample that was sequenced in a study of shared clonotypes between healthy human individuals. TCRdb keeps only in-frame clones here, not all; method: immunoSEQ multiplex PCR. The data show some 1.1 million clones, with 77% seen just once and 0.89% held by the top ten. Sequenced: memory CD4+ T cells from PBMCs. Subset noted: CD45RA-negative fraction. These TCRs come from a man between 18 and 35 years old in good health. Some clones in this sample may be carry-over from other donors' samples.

CDR3: CASSQGTSGSGSKTQYF. DNA for the CDR3: TGTGCCAGCAGCCAAGGGACTAGCGGGAGTGGGTCCAAGACCCAGTACTTC. The rearrangement uses TRBV5-4 and TRBJ2-5; TRBD2 matches 14 bases. This CDR3 is built from 17 residues. The germline V gene encodes CDR1 SGHNT and CDR2 YYREEE (reference sequence). V lost 4 bases to trimming and J lost 6 bases; unmatched junction nucleotides: 11. Full variable domain (rest looked up from reference TRBV5-4 and TRBJ2-5): ETGVTQSPTHLIKTRGQQVTLRCSSQSGHNTVSWYQQALGQGPQFIFQYYREEENGRGNFPPRFSGLQFPNYSSELNVNALELDDSALYLCASSQGTSGSGSKTQYFGPGTRLLVL.

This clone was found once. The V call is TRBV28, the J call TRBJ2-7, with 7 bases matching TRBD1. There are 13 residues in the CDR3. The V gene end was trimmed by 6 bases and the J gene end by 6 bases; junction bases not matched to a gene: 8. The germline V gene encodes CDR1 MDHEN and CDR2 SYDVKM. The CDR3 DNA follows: TGTGCCAGCAGACAGGGGAGAATGGGCGAGCAGTACTTC. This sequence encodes CASRQGRMGEQYF.

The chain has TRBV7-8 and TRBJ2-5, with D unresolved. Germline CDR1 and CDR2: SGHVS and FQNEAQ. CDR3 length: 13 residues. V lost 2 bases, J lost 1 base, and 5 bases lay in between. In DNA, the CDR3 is TGTGCCAGCAGCTTATCGACCCAAGAGACCCAGTACTTC. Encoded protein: CASSLSTQETQYF. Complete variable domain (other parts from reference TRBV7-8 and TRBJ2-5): GAGVSQSPRYKVAKRGQDVALRCDPISGHVSLFWYQQALGQGPEFLTYFQNEAQLDKSGLPSDRFFAERPEGSVSTLKIQRTQQEDSAVYLCASSLSTQETQYFGPGTRLLVL.

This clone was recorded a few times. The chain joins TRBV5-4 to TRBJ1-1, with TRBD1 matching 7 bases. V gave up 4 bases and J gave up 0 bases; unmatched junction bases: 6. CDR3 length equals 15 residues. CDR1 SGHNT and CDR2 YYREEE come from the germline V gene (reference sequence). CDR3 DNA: TGTGCCAGCAGCCCGACAGGGCACATGAACACTGAAGCTTTCTTT. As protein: CASSPTGHMNTEAFF.

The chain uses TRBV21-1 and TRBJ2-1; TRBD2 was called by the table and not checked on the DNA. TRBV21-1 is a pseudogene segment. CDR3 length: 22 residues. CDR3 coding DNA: TGTGCCAGACAAACCGGATACGGCGAGCTAGCGGGAGGCTCGTCGTTCTACAATGAGCAGTTCTTC. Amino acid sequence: CARQTGYGELAGGSSFYNEQFF.

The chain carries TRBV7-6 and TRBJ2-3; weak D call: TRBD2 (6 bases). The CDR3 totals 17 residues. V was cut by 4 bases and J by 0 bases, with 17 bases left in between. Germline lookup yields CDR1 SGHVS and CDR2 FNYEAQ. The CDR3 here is CASSSLGTSPSTDTQYF. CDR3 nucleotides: TGTGCCAGCAGCTCCCTGGGAACTAGCCCTAGCACAGATACGCAGTATTTT. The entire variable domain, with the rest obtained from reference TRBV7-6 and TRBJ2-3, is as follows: GAGVSQSPRYKVTKRGQDVALRCDPISGHVSLYWYRQALGQGPEFLTYFNYEAQQDKSGLPNDRFSAERPEGSISTLTIQRTEQRDSAMYRCASSSLGTSPSTDTQYFGPGTRLTVL.

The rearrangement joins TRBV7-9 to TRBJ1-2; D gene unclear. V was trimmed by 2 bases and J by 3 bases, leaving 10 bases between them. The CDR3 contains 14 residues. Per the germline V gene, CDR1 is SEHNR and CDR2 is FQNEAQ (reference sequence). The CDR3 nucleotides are TGTGCCAGCAGCTTAAAAGGGTTTGACTATGGCTACACCTTC. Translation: CASSLKGFDYGYTF.

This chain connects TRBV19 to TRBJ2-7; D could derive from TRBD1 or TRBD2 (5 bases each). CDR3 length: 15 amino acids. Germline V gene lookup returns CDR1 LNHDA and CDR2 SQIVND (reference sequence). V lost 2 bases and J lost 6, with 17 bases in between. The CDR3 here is CASSIPPGPFSEQYF. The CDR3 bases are TGTGCCAGTAGTATACCCCCGGGGCCCTTCTCCGAGCAGTACTTC.

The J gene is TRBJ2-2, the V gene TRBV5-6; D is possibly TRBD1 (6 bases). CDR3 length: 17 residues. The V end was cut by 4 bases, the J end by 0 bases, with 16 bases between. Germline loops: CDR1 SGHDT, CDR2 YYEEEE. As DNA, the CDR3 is TGTGCCAGCAGCCTGACAGGTTACTTGACGAACACCGGGGAGCTGTTTTTT. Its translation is CASSLTGYLTNTGELFF. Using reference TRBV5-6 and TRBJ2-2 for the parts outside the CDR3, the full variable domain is DAGVTQSPTHLIKTRGQQVTLRCSPKSGHDTVSWYQQALGQGPQFIFQYYEEEERQRGNFPDRFSGHQFPNYSSELNVNALLLGDSALYLCASSLTGYLTNTGELFFGEGSRLTVL.

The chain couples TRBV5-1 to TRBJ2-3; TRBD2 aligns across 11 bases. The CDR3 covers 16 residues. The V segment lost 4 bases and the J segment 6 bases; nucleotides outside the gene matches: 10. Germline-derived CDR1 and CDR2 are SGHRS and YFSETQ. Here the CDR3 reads CASSSGTSGNKDTQYF. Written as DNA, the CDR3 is TGCGCCAGCAGCAGCGGGACTAGCGGTAATAAGGATACGCAGTATTTT.

Here the CDR3 reads CASSLSVTRYYGYTF. The CDR3 DNA reads as TGTGCCAGCAGCCTTAGCGTGACCCGCTACTATGGCTACACCTTC. This chain connects TRBV28 to TRBJ1-2; D is unclear. The CDR3 is made up of 15 amino acids. Trimming removed 6 bases from V and 3 bases from J, with 17 bases in between. Germline CDR1 is MDHEN and CDR2 is SYDVKM.

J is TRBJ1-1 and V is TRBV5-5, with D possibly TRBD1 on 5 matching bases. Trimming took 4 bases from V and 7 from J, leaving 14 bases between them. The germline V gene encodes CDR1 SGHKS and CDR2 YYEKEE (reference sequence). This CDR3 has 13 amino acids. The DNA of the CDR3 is TGTGCCAGCAGCCAGGGACGGATCAATGAAGCTTTCTTT. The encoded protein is CASSQGRINEAFF.

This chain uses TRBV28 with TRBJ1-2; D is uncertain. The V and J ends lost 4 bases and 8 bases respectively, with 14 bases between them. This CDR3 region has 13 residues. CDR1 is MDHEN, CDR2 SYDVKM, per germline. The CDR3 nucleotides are TGTGCCAGCAGTTCCGGACGGCTTCGGGGCTACACCTTC. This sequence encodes CASSSGRLRGYTF.

CDR3 residues: CASSLFGSSYEQYF. In nucleotides, the CDR3 is TGTGCCAGCAGCTTATTCGGGAGTTCCTACGAGCAGTACTTC. The rearrangement joins TRBV11-2 to TRBJ2-7, with D perhaps matching TRBD2 (6 bases). Trimming left V 2 bases short and J 1 base short, with 9 bases between. CDR1 SGHAT and CDR2 FQNNGV come from the germline V gene. CDR3 length: 14 amino acids.

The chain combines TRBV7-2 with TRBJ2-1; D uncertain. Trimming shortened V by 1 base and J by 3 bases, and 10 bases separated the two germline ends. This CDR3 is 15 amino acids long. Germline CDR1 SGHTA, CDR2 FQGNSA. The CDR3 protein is CASSLDASSYNEQFF. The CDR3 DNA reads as TGTGCCAGCAGCTTAGATGCTTCGAGCTACAATGAGCAGTTCTTC.

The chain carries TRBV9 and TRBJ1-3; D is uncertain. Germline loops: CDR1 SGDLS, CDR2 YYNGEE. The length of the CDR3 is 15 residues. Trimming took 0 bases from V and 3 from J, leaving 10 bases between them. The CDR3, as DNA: TGTGCCAGCAGCGTAGGTGAGGGTGGTGGAAACACCATATATTTT. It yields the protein CASSVGEGGGNTIYF.

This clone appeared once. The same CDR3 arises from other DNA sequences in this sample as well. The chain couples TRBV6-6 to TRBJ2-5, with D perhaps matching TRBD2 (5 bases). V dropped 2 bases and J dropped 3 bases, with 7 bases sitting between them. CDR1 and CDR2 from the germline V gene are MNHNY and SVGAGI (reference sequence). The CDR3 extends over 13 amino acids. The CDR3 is CASSYAGEETQYF. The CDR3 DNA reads TGTGCCAGCAGTTACGCCGGGGAAGAGACCCAGTACTTC.

The CDR3 is CASSPTTNTGELFF. CDR3 bases: TGTGCCAGCAGCCCAACGACAAACACCGGGGAGCTGTTTTTT. The chain recombines TRBV11-2 with TRBJ2-2; D is unresolved. The germline V gene has CDR1 SGHAT and CDR2 FQNNGV. V was shortened by 5 bases and J by 2 bases, with 9 bases between the two germline ends. The CDR3 has 14 amino acids.

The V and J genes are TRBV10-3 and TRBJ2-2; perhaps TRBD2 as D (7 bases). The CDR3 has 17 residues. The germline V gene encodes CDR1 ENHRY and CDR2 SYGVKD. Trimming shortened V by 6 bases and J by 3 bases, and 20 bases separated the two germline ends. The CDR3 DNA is TGTGCCATCAGCCAGAAAGGGGGAGGGCAGGACACCGGGGAGCTGTTTTTT. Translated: CAISQKGGGQDTGELFF.

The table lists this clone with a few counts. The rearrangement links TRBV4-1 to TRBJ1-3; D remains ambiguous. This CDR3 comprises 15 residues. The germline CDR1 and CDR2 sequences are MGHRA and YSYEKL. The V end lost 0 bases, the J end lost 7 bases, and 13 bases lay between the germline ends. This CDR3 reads CASSQDPRWGNTIYF. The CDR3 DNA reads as TGCGCCAGCAGCCAAGATCCCCGGTGGGGTAACACCATATATTTT.

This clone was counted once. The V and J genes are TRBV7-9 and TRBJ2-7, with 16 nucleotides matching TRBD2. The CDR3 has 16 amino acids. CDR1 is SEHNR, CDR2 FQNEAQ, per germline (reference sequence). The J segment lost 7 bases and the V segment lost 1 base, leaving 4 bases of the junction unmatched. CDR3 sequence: CASSLGGTSGRGEQYF. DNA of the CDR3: TGTGCCAGCAGCTTAGGCGGGACTAGCGGGAGGGGAGAGCAGTACTTC. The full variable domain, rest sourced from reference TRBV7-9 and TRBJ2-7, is DTGVSQNPRHKITKRGQNVTFRCDPISEHNRLYWYRQTLGQGPEFLTYFQNEAQLEKSRLLSDRFSAERPKGSFSTLEIQRTEQGDSAMYLCASSLGGTSGRGEQYFGPGTRLTVT.

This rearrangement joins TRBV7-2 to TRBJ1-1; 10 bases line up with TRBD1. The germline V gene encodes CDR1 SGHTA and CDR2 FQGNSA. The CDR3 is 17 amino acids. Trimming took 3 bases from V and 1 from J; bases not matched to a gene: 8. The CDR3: CASSLSGTGAPNTEAFF. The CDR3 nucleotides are TGTGCCAGCAGCTTGAGCGGGACAGGGGCTCCGAACACTGAAGCTTTCTTT.

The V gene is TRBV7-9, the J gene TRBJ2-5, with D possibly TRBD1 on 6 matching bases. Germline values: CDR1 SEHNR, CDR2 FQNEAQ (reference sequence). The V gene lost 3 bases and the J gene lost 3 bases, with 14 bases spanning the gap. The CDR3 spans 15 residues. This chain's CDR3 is CASSFRTQGKETQYF. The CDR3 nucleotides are TGTGCCAGCAGCTTTAGGACACAGGGCAAAGAGACCCAGTACTTC.

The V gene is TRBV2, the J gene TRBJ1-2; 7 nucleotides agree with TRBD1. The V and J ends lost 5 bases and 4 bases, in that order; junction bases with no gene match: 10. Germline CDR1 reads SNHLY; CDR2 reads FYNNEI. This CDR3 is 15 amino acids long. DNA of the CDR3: TGTGCCAGCAGTTTTAGGGACAGAACATTCTATGGCTACACCTTC. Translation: CASSFRDRTFYGYTF.